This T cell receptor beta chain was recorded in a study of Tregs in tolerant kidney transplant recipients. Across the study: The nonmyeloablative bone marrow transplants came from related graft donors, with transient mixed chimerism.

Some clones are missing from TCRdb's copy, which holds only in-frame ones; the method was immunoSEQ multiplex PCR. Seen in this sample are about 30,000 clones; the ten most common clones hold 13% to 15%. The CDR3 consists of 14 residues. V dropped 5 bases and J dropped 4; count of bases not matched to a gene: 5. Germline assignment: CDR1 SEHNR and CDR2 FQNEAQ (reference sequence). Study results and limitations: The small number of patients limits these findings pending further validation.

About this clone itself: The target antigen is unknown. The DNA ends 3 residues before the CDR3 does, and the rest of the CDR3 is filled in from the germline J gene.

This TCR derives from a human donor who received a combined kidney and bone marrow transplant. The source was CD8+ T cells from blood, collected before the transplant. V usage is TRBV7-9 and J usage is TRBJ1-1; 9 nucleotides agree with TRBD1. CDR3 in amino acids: CASSKGTGSTEAFF. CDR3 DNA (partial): TGTGCCAGCAGCAAGGGGACAGGGTCCACTGAA.